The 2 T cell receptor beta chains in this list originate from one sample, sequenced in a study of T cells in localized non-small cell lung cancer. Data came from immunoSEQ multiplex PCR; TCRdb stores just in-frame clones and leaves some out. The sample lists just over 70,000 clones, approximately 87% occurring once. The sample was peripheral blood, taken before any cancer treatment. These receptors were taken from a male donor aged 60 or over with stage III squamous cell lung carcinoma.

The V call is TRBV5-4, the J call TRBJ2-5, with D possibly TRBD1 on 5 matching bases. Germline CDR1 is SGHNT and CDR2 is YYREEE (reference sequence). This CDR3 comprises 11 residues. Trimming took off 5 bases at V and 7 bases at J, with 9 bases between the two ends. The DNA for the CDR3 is TGTGCCAGCAGTGGTACAGGGACCCAGTACTTC. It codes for CASSGTGTQYF.

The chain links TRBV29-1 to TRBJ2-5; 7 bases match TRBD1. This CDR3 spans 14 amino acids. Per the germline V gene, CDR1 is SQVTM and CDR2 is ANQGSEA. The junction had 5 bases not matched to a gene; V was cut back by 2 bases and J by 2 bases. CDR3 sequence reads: CSVELGQQQETQYF. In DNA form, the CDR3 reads TGCAGCGTTGAATTGGGACAGCAACAAGAGACCCAGTACTTC.